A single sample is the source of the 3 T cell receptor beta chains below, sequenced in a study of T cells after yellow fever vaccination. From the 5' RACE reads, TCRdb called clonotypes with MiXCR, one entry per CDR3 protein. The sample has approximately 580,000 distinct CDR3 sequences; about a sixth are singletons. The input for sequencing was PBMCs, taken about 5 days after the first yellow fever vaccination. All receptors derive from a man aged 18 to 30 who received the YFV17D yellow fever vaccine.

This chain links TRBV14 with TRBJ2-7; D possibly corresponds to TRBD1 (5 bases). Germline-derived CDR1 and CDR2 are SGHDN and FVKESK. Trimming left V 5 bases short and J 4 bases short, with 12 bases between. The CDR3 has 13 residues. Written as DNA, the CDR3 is TGTGCCAGCAGCTATTCGACAGCTTACGAGCAGTACGTC. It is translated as CASSYSTAYEQYV.

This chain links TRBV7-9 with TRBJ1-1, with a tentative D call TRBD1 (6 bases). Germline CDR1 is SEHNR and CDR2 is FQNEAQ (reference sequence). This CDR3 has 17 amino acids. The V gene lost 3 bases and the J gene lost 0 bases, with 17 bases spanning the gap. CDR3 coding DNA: TGTGCCAGCAGCTTCCTCGATTTAAGACAGGTGAACACTGAAGCTTTCTTT. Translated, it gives CASSFLDLRQVNTEAFF.

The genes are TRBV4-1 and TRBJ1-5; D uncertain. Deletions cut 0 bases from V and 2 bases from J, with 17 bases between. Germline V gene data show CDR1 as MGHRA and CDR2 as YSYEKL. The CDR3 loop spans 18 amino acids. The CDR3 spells CASSQDLRRVWGNQPQHF. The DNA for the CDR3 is TGCGCCAGCAGCCAAGATCTGAGAAGGGTTTGGGGCAATCAGCCCCAGCATTTT.